This entry lists 9 T cell receptor beta chains sequenced from one sample in a study of T-cell reconstitution after alpha-beta-depleted transplantation in children. A library of TCRbeta sequences, prepared with unique molecular identifiers, was generated. TCRdb re-analysed the PCR reads in MiXCR, keeping a single row per CDR3 protein. The sample yields nearly 400,000 distinct CDR3 sequences, around 20% seen once. The sequences come from PBMCs from the stem cell graft donor, collected from the stem cell graft. The receptor source for this set is a human donor who donated a stem cell graft to a child with acute myeloid leukemia.

As concerns this clonotype: Lacking the conserved final phenylalanine or tryptophan, this CDR3 likely reflects a read error. The chain links TRBV4-3 to TRBJ2-7, with 9 bases lining up with TRBD2. CDR1 is LGHNA and CDR2 is YSLEER in the germline V gene. The V gene end was trimmed by 0 bases and the J gene end by 0 bases; junction bases not matched to a gene: 3. The CDR3 spans 16 residues. The CDR3 region is CASSQDLAGLSYEQYY. Written as DNA, the CDR3 is TGCGCCAGCAGCCAAGACCTAGCGGGACTCTCCTACGAGCAGTACTAC.

This clonotype appeared a few times. The chain couples TRBV29-1 to TRBJ2-3; 8 nucleotides line up with TRBD1. The V and J ends lost 4 bases and 2 bases, in that order; junction bases with no gene match: 11. The germline gives CDR1 SQVTM, CDR2 ANQGSEA. The CDR3 runs to 16 residues. Here the CDR3 DNA reads TGCAGCGTTGGAACCACAGGGGGTTCCCCCACAGATACGCAGTATTTT. Protein: CSVGTTGGSPTDTQYF.

The chain has TRBV12-3 or TRBV12-4 and TRBJ2-3; D unresolved. The CDR3 has 15 amino acids. Trimming left V 0 bases short and J 1 base short, with 8 bases between. The CDR3 spells CASSLAGKGTDTQYF. The DNA of the CDR3 is TGTGCCAGCAGTTTAGCGGGAAAGGGCACAGATACGCAGTATTTT.

The V gene is TRBV20-1, the J gene TRBJ2-5, with 9 bases fitting TRBD2. V lost 0 bases to trimming and J lost 9 bases; unmatched junction nucleotides: 17. This CDR3 spans 17 amino acids. The germline V gene encodes CDR1 DFQATT and CDR2 SNEGSKA (reference sequence). The DNA for the CDR3 is TGCAGTGCTAGAGACCCAGCCGGGACTAGCCCCGGCGCGGCCCAGTACTTC. Translation: CSARDPAGTSPGAAQYF.

The J gene is TRBJ1-1, the V gene TRBV2; maybe TRBD1 (5 bases). CDR1 is SNHLY and CDR2 is FYNNEI in the germline V gene. V gave up 8 bases and J gave up 0 bases, with 10 bases separating them. This CDR3 comprises 13 residues. The CDR3, as DNA: TGTGCCAGCGGCGGGACCCTGAACACTGAAGCTTTCTTT. This encodes CASGGTLNTEAFF.

This clonotype was counted only a few times. V is TRBV7-9 and J is TRBJ1-4; D remains ambiguous. The V gene's germline CDR1 is SEHNR and CDR2 FQNEAQ (reference sequence). Trimming took 6 bases from V and 3 from J, leaving 11 bases between them. CDR3 size: 14 residues. For the CDR3, the DNA is TGTGCCAGCAGTCGGCCGATGGCTAATGAAAAACTGTTTTTT. Translating it yields CASSRPMANEKLFF.

J is TRBJ1-3 and V is TRBV14, with D maybe TRBD1 (5 bases). CDR3 size: 17 residues. Deletions cut 3 bases from V and 3 bases from J, with 18 bases between. Germline V CDR1 and CDR2: SGHDN, FVKESK. CDR3: CASSHLKKGVGGNTIYF. The CDR3 DNA follows: TGTGCCAGCAGCCACCTAAAAAAAGGGGTTGGTGGAAACACCATATATTTT.

This chain joins TRBV20-1 and TRBJ2-2; TRBD2 matches at 7 bases. The junction had 9 bases not matched to a gene; V was cut back by 5 bases and J by 3 bases. Germline V gives CDR1 DFQATT, CDR2 SNEGSKA (reference sequence). CDR3 size: 15 residues. CDR3 DNA sequence: TGCAGTGCTTATGTAGCGGGTGCGGACACCGGGGAGCTGTTTTTT. This gives the protein CSAYVAGADTGELFF.

As concerns this clonotype: An end of the junction differs from the germline gene, which may be a read error. The chain employs TRBV6-2 or TRBV6-3 and TRBJ2-1, with 9 bases that match TRBD1. The germline CDR1 and CDR2 sequences are MNHEY and SVGEGT. The CDR3 length is 11 residues. The CDR3 DNA reads TGTGTTATCTATAGTGGACAGGGGACCCTCTTC. This codes for CVIYSGQGTLF.